This T cell receptor (beta chain) was recovered during a study of T-cell reconstitution after alpha-beta-depleted transplantation in children. A word on this clonotype: Its specificity is not known.

Study-wide points: At the one-year point after transplant, T-cell counts and TCRbeta diversity were found to come mostly from T cells that had been newly produced. Expanded clones from the graft, numbering several hundred, reportedly supplied alpha-beta T cells about two months after transplant. Some patients' high day-60 TCRbeta diversity was attributed to recipient cells surviving conditioning.

Preparation of the TCRbeta library was carried out with unique molecular identifiers. From the PCR reads, TCRdb called clonotypes with MiXCR, one entry per CDR3 protein. The sample carries hundreds of thousands of distinct CDR3 sequences, 10% to 15% recorded once. This TCR came from a male patient younger than 18 who had a stem cell transplant for acute myeloid leukemia, so the T cells may come from the graft donor. The material was PBMCs, mostly from graft donor cells, obtained 360 days after TCRalphabeta/CD19-depleted stem cell transplant.

Written as DNA, the CDR3 is TGTGCCAGCAGTTACGTCGGGGCCGAATACGAGCAGTACTTC. This codes for CASSYVGAEYEQYF. This chain links TRBV6-2 or TRBV6-3 with TRBJ2-7; possibly TRBD1 or TRBD2 for D (5 bases each). The CDR3 has 14 residues. Trimming left V 2 bases short and J 4 bases short, with 12 bases between. The germline CDR1 and CDR2 sequences are MNHEY and SVGEGT.